This T cell receptor beta chain was sequenced for a study of CD8 T cells in ankylosing spondylitis. Findings and caveats of the study: Among TCR beta sequences, a motif of under ten highly homologous variants appeared characteristic of ankylosing spondylitis blood. Significant enrichment of disease-linked clones was reportedly seen in matched ankylosing spondylitis synovial fluid. Disease-linked clones, CD8+, were relatively rare in peripheral blood. Earlier reports found some motif variants in synovial fluid and blood in reactive arthritis.

In germline, CDR1 is SGHTA, CDR2 FQGNSA. The CDR3 length is 17 residues. The junction had 19 bases not matched to a gene; V was cut back by 8 bases and J by 7 bases. Of note for this clonotype: What it recognizes is unknown.

For TCR beta, libraries came from quantitative 5'-RACE with molecular barcodes. MiXCR, applied by TCRdb to the 5' RACE reads, yields one record per CDR3 protein. The sample records about 220,000 distinct CDR3 sequences, about 7% being singletons. The sample comprised blood, either unsorted or a sorted T cell fraction (not recorded which). The rearrangement uses TRBV7-2 and TRBJ1-5; TRBD1 aligns across 8 bases. This clonotype was obtained from a male donor with ankylosing spondylitis. This CDR3 is CASLKPPGTGGIQPQHF. CDR3 in DNA: TGTGCCAGCCTCAAACCGCCCGGGACAGGCGGGATACAGCCCCAGCATTTT.